This T cell receptor (beta chain) is drawn from a study of memory CD4+ T cells and cytomegalovirus serostatus. The sort gate was single viable CD3+CD4+CD8-CD45RO+ cells for memory CD4+ T cells. In the study's own analysis: After removing out-of-frame reads, around 2,100,000 distinct TCRbeta sequences remained. Sequencing used immunoSEQ multiplex PCR; TCRdb keeps in-frame clones, though not all of them. V and J calls plus clone size are reproduced from that table; the DNA served to infer D and trimming. The sample holds approximately 63,000 clones; 80% are singletons and the top ten take 0.53%. This CDR3 contains 15 residues. Trimming left V 6 bases short and J 1 base short, with 16 bases between. Germline V lookup: CDR1 MNHNS, CDR2 SASEGT.

The chain couples TRBV6-1 to TRBJ2-7; no definite D call. Sequencing input: memory CD4+ T cells from blood. The sequence was collected from an adult in good health and CMV-seronegative. Some clones in this sample may be carry-over from other donors' samples. For the CDR3, the DNA is TGTGCCAGCAGCTCTGGGTTTATCGAGTCCTACGAGCAGTACTTC. Translated, it gives CASSSGFIESYEQYF.